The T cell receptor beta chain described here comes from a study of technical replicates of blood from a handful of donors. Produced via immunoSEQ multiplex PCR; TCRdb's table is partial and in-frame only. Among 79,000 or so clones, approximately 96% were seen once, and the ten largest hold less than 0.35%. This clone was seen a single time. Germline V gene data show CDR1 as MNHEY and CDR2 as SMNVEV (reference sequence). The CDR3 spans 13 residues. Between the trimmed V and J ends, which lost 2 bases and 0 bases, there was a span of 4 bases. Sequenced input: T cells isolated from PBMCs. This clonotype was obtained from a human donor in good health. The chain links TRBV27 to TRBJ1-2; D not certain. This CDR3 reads CASSLTANYGYTF. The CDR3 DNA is TGTGCCAGCAGTTTAACTGCTAACTATGGCTACACCTTC.